This T cell receptor (beta chain) was obtained from a study of Graves' ophthalmopathy and Graves' hyperthyroidism. Across the whole study: Before any treatment, peripheral blood was taken at the initial diagnosis.

Ophthalmopathy cases showed moderate-to-severe activity, scoring CAS ≥3 and NOSPECS ≥4, with duration under 3 months. Orbital computed tomography and thyroid ultrasound, along with TRAb, serum thyroxine and clinical symptoms, underpinned diagnosis. The starting material, 10 ml of fresh peripheral blood, provided the PBMCs. The length of the CDR3 is 16 residues. The germline V gene encodes CDR1 KGHDR and CDR2 SFDVKD. The J segment lost 1 base and the V segment lost 5 bases, leaving 4 bases of the junction unmatched. RNA transcripts provided the template for amplifying TCR beta CDR3 regions. First-round RT-PCR employed HTBI primers, with a second-round multiplex PCR after it. TCRdb re-called the multiplex PCR reads through MiXCR, storing one row per CDR3 protein. The sample shows 350,000 to 450,000 distinct CDR3 sequences, around 20% of them seen only once.

The sample taken for sequencing was peripheral blood. The TCR comes from a woman aged 18 to 35 with Graves' ophthalmopathy. The chain links TRBV24-1 to TRBJ2-3; 11 nucleotides agree with TRBD2. CDR3 sequence (DNA): TGTGCCACCAGTGGCCTGACTAGCGGGGGCACAGATACGCAGTATTTT. The encoded protein is CATSGLTSGGTDTQYF.